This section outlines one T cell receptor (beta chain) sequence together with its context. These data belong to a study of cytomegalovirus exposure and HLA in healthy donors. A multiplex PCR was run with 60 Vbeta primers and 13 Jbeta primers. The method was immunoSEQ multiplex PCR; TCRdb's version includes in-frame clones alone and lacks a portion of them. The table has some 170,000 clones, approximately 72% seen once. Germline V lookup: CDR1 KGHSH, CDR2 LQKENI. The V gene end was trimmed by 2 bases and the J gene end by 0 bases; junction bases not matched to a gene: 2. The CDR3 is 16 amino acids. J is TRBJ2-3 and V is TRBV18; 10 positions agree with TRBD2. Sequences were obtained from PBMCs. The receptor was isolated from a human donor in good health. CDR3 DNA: TGTGCCAGCTCACCAGGACTAGCGGCTAGCACAGATACGCAGTATTTT. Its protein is CASSPGLAASTDTQYF.